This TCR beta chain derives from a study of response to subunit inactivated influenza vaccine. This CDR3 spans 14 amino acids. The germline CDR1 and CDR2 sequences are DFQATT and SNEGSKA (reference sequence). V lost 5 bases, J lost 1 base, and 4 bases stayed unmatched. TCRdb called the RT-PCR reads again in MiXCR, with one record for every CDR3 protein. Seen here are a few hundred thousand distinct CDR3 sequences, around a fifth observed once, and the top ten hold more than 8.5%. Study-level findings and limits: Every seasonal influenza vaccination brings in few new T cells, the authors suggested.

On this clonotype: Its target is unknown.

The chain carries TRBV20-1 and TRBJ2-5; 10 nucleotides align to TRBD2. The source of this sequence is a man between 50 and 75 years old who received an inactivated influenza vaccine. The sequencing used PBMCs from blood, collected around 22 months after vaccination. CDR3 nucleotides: TGCAGTGCTCCCCGGACTAGCGGCCAAGAGACCCAGTACTTC. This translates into CSAPRTSGQETQYF.